One and the same sample provided the 19 T cell receptor beta chains below, sequenced in a study of PD-L1 blockade in urothelial cancer. Time point reported: pretreatment peripheral blood. TCRdb's copy holds only in-frame clones and misses some; the assay was immunoSEQ multiplex PCR. The sample shows some 45,000 clones, 70% to 90% of them seen only once. The sample in question was PBMCs, obtained around atezolizumab (anti-PD-L1) treatment. All receptors come from a donor aged 40 or over with urothelial cancer.

The chain uses TRBV5-6 and TRBJ1-4; 7 positions agree with TRBD1. With 0 bases clipped from V and 7 bases from J, the junction kept 9 bases outside the gene matches. CDR3 length: 16 residues. Germline V gives CDR1 SGHDT, CDR2 YYEEEE. CDR3 coding DNA: TGTGCCAGCAGCTTGGAGCACAGGGGTGGGAGTGAAAAACTGTTTTTT. It codes for CASSLEHRGGSEKLFF.

The CDR3 region is CASSDGQNYGYTF. The CDR3 DNA reads as TGTGCCAGCAGTGATGGGCAGAACTATGGCTACACCTTC. This chain connects TRBV6-1 to TRBJ1-2; no firm D call. Germline values: CDR1 MNHNS, CDR2 SASEGT. V lost 3 bases and J lost 2, with 7 bases in between. This CDR3 contains 13 residues.

The chain couples TRBV5-1 to TRBJ1-1; D gene uncertain. Germline V CDR1 and CDR2: SGHRS, YFSETQ. V was shortened by 4 bases and J by 1 base, with 8 bases between the two germline ends. CDR3 length: 13 residues. CDR3 in amino acids: CASSPNRNTEAFF. In DNA, the CDR3 is TGCGCCAGCAGCCCTAACAGGAACACTGAAGCTTTCTTT.

The rearrangement links TRBV7-2 to TRBJ1-4, with a weak D call TRBD1 (5 bases). In germline, CDR1 is SGHTA, CDR2 FQGNSA. Trimming took off 3 bases at V and 8 bases at J, with 13 bases between the two ends. This CDR3 spans 14 amino acids. CDR3: CASSLAGHTEKLFF. The CDR3 DNA reads TGTGCCAGCAGCTTGGCTGGACATACCGAAAAACTGTTTTTT.

The J gene is TRBJ2-5, the V gene TRBV27; D possibly corresponds to TRBD1 (6 bases). Germline V lookup: CDR1 MNHEY, CDR2 SMNVEV (reference sequence). CDR3 length: 15 amino acids. The V end lost 6 bases, the J end lost 2 bases, and 16 bases lay between the germline ends. The chain's CDR3 is CASSPSRQVQETQYF. As DNA, the CDR3 is TGTGCCAGCAGCCCGTCCAGACAGGTTCAAGAGACCCAGTACTTC.

The rearrangement uses TRBV7-2 and TRBJ1-3, with D possibly matching TRBD1 (6 bases). Germline CDR1 and CDR2: SGHTA and FQGNSA. The length of the CDR3 is 17 residues. Trimming pared 0 bases from V and 4 bases from J, leaving 16 bases between. CDR3 DNA: TGTGCCAGCAGCTTAGCGACAGGACTCTTCTCAGGAAACACCATATATTTT. Translating gives CASSLATGLFSGNTIYF.

The table lists this clone with a few counts. The CDR3 is CASSPRIQGDIQYF. CDR3 DNA: TGTGCCAGCAGCCCCCGGATACAGGGGGACATTCAGTACTTC. V usage is TRBV6-5 and J usage is TRBJ2-4; 8 bases map to TRBD1. The V gene's germline CDR1 is MNHEY and CDR2 SVGAGI. The V and J ends lost 6 bases and 8 bases, in that order; junction bases with no gene match: 9. The CDR3 has 14 residues.

The chain recombines TRBV10-3 with TRBJ2-3; 9 positions agree with TRBD2. Trimming took 4 bases from V and 2 from J; bases not matched to a gene: 4. Germline assignment: CDR1 ENHRY and CDR2 SYGVKD. CDR3 length: 15 amino acids. The DNA of the CDR3 is TGTGCCATCAGTGGGGCGGGAGGGCCCACAGATACGCAGTATTTT. It yields the protein CAISGAGGPTDTQYF.

The chain couples TRBV9 to TRBJ2-2, with 8 positions matching TRBD2. Germline loops: CDR1 SGDLS, CDR2 YYNGEE. J lost 4 bases, V lost 0 bases, and 2 bases had no gene match. The CDR3 contains 15 residues. The CDR3 loop reads CASSVAGGTTGELFF. In DNA, the CDR3 is TGTGCCAGCAGCGTAGCGGGAGGGACCACCGGGGAGCTGTTTTTT.

The chain employs TRBV10-3 and TRBJ2-7; a weak D match, TRBD1 (5 bases). This CDR3 contains 12 residues. V gave up 10 bases and J gave up 2 bases, with 12 bases separating them. Looked up from germline, CDR1 is ENHRY and CDR2 is SYGVKD. The CDR3 protein is CATSPGTYEQYF. In DNA form, the CDR3 reads TGTGCCACCTCACCAGGGACCTACGAGCAGTACTTC.

This clone appeared once. The chain recombines TRBV4-3 with TRBJ2-3, with TRBD2 matching over 10 bases. The CDR3 is 16 amino acids. CDR1 LGHNA and CDR2 YSLEER come from the germline V gene. V dropped 5 bases and J dropped 1; count of bases not matched to a gene: 6. The CDR3 here is CASSLASGSGTDTQYF. The CDR3 DNA reads as TGCGCCAGCAGCTTGGCTAGCGGGAGCGGCACAGATACGCAGTATTTT.

The rearrangement links TRBV19 to TRBJ1-1, with TRBD1 as a possible D gene (6 bases). Trimming removed 3 bases at V and 5 bases at J, with 16 bases between. CDR1 is LNHDA and CDR2 is SQIVND in the germline V gene (reference sequence). The CDR3 extends over 15 amino acids. CDR3 coding DNA: TGTGCCAGTAGTATTGGGGGCAGGACAAGGACTGAAGCTTTCTTT. It codes for CASSIGGRTRTEAFF.

The rearrangement links TRBV21-1 to TRBJ2-1; TRBD2 was called by the table and not checked on the DNA. TRBV21-1 is classified as a pseudogene. The CDR3 runs 17 residues. DNA for the CDR3: TGTGCCAGCAGCAAAGCTTTTGGGACTAGACTACACAATGAGCAGTTCTTC. Its protein is CASSKAFGTRLHNEQFF.

This sequence joins TRBV18 and TRBJ2-5; TRBD1 might be the D (6 bases). Per germline, CDR1 KGHSH and CDR2 LQKENI. Between the trimmed V and J ends, which lost 3 bases and 2 bases, there was a span of 10 bases. The length of the CDR3 is 14 residues. CDR3 bases: TGTGCCAGCTCACCGGGGGCGCTTCAAGAGACCCAGTACTTC. Its protein is CASSPGALQETQYF.

The chain employs TRBV7-6 and TRBJ1-4, with 7 bases lining up with TRBD1. Unmatched junction bases numbered 2, after V lost 1 base and J lost 3 bases. Germline-derived CDR1 and CDR2 are SGHVS and FNYEAQ. The CDR3 consists of 15 residues. The CDR3: CASSLEGAANEKLFF. For the CDR3, the DNA is TGTGCCAGCAGCTTAGAGGGGGCCGCTAATGAAAAACTGTTTTTT.

The chain is built from TRBV5-1 and TRBJ1-2, with a tentative D call TRBD1 (5 bases). Germline CDR1 and CDR2: SGHRS and YFSETQ. The V gene lost 0 bases and the J gene lost 3 bases, with 15 bases spanning the gap. CDR3 length: 16 amino acids. This CDR3 reads CASSLDGVRADYGYTF. CDR3 coding DNA: TGCGCCAGCAGCTTGGACGGAGTCAGGGCTGACTATGGCTACACCTTC.

The V call is TRBV19, the J call TRBJ2-5, with TRBD2 matching 10 bases. The trim removed 7 bases at V and 4 bases at J, leaving 6 bases unmatched. CDR3 length: 14 amino acids. Germline V lookup: CDR1 LNHDA, CDR2 SQIVND (reference sequence). The chain's CDR3 is CASTQSGGAETQYF. CDR3 nucleotides: TGTGCCAGTACCCAAAGCGGGGGGGCAGAGACCCAGTACTTC.

This rearrangement joins TRBV12-2 to TRBJ2-7; the D segment call TRBD2 is taken from the table without a DNA check. TRBV12-2 is designated a pseudogene. The CDR3 covers 23 residues. CDR3 protein: CASRSREATGTSGRAVGNYEQYF. The CDR3 DNA is TGTGCAAGTCGCAGCAGGGAGGCTACCGGGACTAGCGGGAGGGCAGTGGGGAACTACGAGCAGTACTTC.

The gene calls are TRBV11-2 and TRBJ1-1, with a possible D match to TRBD1 (5 bases). CDR3 length: 13 residues. Germline CDR1 is SGHAT and CDR2 is FQNNGV. The V end was cut by 5 bases, the J end by 4 bases, with 11 bases between. CDR3 DNA sequence: TGTGCCAGCAGCACGGACACTGGCACTGAAGCTTTCTTT. Protein product: CASSTDTGTEAFF.